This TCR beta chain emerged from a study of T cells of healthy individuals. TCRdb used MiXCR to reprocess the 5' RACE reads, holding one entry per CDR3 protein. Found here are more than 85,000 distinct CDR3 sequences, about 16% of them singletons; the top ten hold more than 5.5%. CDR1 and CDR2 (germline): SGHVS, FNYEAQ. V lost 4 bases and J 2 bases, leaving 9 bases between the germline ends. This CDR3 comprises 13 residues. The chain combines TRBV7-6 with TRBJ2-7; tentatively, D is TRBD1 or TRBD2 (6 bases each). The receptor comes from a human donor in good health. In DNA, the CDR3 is TGTGCCAGCAGCTCGGGGGCTACCTACGAGCAGTACTTC. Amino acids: CASSSGATYEQYF.